The sequence of this TCR beta chain was determined in a study of neurological immune-mediated disorders. This clonotype was counted between two and nine times. Its target is not known. One end of the junction does not line up with germline, which may come from a read error. The CDR3 is 13 amino acids. MiXCR, applied by TCRdb to the 5' RACE reads, yields one record per CDR3 protein. The sample contains approximately 90,000 distinct CDR3 sequences, 3.5% of which appear only once. Findings and limits, study-wide: The repertoires of 18 of 34 multiple sclerosis patients fell into one related-CDR3 cluster (a possible signature) under phylogenetic grouping.

This clonotype was sampled from a woman aged 18-29 years with multiple sclerosis. Source material: PBMCs. The chain couples TRBV12-3 or TRBV12-4 to TRBJ1-3; D unclear. The CDR3 is CASSFGEGKTIYF. CDR3 sequence (DNA): TGTGCCAGCAGTTTCGGGGAGGGAAAAACCATATATTTT.